The present entry profiles one T cell receptor beta chain with its context. Which antigen it targets is not known. No base-level quality is on record; no much larger clone is a single base apart. RNA was extracted using the RNeasy kit, and about 0.45 to 1 microgram was reverse transcribed with random hexamers. The immunoSEQ multiplex PCR assay, covering 54 Vbeta and 13 Jbeta segments, was used to amplify TCR beta CDR3 regions. Bias from PCR amplification was corrected by using a synthetic template baseline for primer optimization and for computational correction. Per the original workflow: Reads were assigned to V, D and J genes according to IMGT and analyzed in immunoSEQ Analyzer, with only productive sequences retained. Clonality was computed as one minus Shannon entropy normalized by log2 of the number of productive unique sequences. For each patient and control, public and private clones were evaluated within the 100 most prevalent clones. Clones were defined as Susac-specific when absent from the healthy and MS cohorts, from about 970 published viral clones and from other ImmuneACCESS disease sequences. In TCRdb, the public reads were trimmed at Q25 with fastp and aligned with MiXCR, with productive beta chains retained. Every entry covers one CDR3 protein and lists the most common genes and DNA from its rows. The V and J calls here are based on TCRdb, not the publication. Within this sample are 250,000 to 300,000 distinct CDR3 sequences, with over 75% of them counted one time only. Approximately 0.2% of the sample goes to the ten largest clones.

The data belong to a study of CD8 T cells in Susac syndrome (dated by TCRdb to the late 2010s). Broadly, across the study: The study used repertoire sequencing to test whether antigen drove CD8+ T cell activation and differentiation in Susac syndrome. The study compared CD8+ T cell repertoire clonality among approximately twelve healthy donors, approximately 14 Susac syndrome patients and approximately 16 multiple sclerosis patients. Results and caveats for the whole study, not just this receptor: The study acknowledged that relatively few individuals were included in the TCR sequencing and HLA analysis.

CDR1 and CDR2, per the germline V gene, are SGHTA and FQGTGA. V is pruned by 5 bases and J by 3 bases, leaving 9 bases of the junction without a gene match. The CDR3 has 16 amino acids, counting the end cysteine and phenylalanine. The only DNA kept is the CDR3, 48 bases in frame from the first base. Peripheral blood CD8+ and CD4+ T cells from healthy donors, Susac syndrome patients and multiple sclerosis patients were profiled by high-throughput TCR beta sequencing. The multiple sclerosis controls were treatment-naive patients whose relapsing-remitting disease, either stable or active, fulfilled the revised McDonald criteria. CD8+ TEMRA cells were enriched by FACS, while bulk CD8+ and CD4+ T cells were purified by magnetic negative isolation. Blood was drawn into EDTA tubes, processed within 24 hours, and PBMCs were isolated by density gradient centrifugation. PBMCs intended for TCR sequencing were cryopreserved in liquid nitrogen and were subsequently thawed in a 37 degrees C water bath. The sorted or isolated CD4+, CD8+ and CD8+ TEMRA cells reached a purity of at least 90%.

The TCR sequence derives from a human donor with multiple sclerosis. Recombination linked TRBV7-3 to TRBJ2-3, and 9 junction bases match TRBD2. Sequencing input: CD8+ T cells from PBMCs. The CDR3 here reads CASSISGAGGTDTQYF. Read as DNA, the sequence is TGTGCCAGCAGCATTAGCGGGGCGGGAGGGACAGATACGCAGTATTTT.